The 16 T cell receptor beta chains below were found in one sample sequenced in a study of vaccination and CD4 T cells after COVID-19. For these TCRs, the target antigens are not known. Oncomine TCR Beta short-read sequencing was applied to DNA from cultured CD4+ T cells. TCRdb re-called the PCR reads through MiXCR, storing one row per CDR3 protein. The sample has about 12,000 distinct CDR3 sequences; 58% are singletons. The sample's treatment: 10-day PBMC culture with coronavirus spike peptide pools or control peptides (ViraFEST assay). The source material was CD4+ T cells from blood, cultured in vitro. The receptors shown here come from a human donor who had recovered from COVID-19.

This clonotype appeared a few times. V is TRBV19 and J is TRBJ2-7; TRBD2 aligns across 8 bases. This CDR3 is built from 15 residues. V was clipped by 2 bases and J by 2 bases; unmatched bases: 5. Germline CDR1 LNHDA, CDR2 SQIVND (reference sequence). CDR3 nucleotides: TGTGCCAGTAGTATAAAAGCGGGGGCCACCTACGAGCAGTACTTC. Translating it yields CASSIKAGATYEQYF.

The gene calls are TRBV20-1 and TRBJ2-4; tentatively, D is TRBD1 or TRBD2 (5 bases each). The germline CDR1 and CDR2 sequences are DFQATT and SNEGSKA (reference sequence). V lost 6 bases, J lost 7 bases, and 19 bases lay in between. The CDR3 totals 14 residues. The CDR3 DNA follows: TGCAGTGCCCGTCTTGGTACCGGGGCCAACATTCAGTACTTC. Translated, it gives CSARLGTGANIQYF.

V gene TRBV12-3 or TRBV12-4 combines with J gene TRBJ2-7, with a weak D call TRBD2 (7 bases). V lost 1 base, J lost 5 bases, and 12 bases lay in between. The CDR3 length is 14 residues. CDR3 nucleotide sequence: TGTGCCAGCAGTTTAGATACAGGGAGGGACGAGCAGTACTTC. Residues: CASSLDTGRDEQYF.

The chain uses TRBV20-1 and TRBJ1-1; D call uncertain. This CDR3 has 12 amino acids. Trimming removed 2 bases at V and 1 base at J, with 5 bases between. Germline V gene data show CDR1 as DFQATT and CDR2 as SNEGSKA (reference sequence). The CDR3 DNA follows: TGCAGTGCTAGACGGGAGAACACTGAAGCTTTCTTT. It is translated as CSARRENTEAFF.

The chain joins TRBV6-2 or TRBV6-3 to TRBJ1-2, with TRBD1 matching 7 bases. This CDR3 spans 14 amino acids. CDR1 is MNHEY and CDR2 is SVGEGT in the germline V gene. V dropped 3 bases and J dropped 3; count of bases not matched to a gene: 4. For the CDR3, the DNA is TGTGCCAGCAGTTATTCGGACAGGTACTATGGCTACACCTTC. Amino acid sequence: CASSYSDRYYGYTF.

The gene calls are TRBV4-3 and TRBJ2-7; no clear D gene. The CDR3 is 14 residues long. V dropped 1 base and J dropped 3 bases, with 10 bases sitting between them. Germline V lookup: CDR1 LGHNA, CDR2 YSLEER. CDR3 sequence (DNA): TGCGCCAGCAGCCAAGGCGCCTCAAACTACGAGCAGTACTTC. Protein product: CASSQGASNYEQYF.

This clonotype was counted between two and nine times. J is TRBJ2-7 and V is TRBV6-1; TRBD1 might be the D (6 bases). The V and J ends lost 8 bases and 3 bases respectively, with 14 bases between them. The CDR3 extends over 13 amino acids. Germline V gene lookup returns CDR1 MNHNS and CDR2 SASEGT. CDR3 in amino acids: CASQRDTSYEQYF. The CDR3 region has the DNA TGTGCCAGCCAACGGGACACAAGCTACGAGCAGTACTTC.

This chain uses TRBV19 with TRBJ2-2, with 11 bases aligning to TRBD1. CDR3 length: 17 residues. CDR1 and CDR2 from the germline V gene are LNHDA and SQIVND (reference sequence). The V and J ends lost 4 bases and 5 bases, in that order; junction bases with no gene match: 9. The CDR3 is CASSTLDRGLGTGELFF. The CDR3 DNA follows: TGTGCCAGTAGTACCTTGGACAGGGGGCTAGGGACCGGGGAGCTGTTTTTT.

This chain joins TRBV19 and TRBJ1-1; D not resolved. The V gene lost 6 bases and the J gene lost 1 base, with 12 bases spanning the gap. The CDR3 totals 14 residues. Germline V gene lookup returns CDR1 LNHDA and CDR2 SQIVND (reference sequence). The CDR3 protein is CASSYNGWNTEAFF. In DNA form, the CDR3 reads TGTGCCAGTAGCTATAACGGATGGAACACTGAAGCTTTCTTT. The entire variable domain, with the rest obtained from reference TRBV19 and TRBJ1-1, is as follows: DGGITQSPKYLFRKEGQNVTLSCEQNLNHDAMYWYRQDPGQGLRLIYYSQIVNDFQKGDIAEGYSVSREKKESFPLTVTSAQKNPTAFYLCASSYNGWNTEAFFGQGTRLTVV.

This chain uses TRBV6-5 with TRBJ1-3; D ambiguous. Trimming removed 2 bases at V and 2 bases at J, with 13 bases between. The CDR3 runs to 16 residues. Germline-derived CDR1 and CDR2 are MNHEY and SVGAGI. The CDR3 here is CASSYGSSATGNTIYF. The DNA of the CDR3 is TGTGCCAGCAGTTACGGATCTTCGGCAACTGGAAACACCATATATTTT.

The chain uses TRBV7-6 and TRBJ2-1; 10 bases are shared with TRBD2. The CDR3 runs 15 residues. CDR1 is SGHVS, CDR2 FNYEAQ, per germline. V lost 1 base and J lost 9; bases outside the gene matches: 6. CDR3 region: CASSLGGSGGREQFF. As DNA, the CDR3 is TGTGCCAGCAGCTTAGGTGGTAGCGGGGGGCGTGAGCAGTTCTTC.

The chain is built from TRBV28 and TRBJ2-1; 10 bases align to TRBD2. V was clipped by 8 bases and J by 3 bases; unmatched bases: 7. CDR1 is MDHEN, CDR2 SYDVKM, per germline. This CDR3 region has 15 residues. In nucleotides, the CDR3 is TGTGCCAGCGGGACCGGGACTAGCGTCTACAATGAGCAGTTCTTC. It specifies CASGTGTSVYNEQFF.

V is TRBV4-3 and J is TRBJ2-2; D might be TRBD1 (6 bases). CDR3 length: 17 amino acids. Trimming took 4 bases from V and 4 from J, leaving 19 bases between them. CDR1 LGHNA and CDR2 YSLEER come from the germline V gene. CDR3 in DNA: TGCGCCAGCAGCCGAAACGGGGCAGGGGCTACCACCGGGGAGCTGTTTTTT. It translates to CASSRNGAGATTGELFF.

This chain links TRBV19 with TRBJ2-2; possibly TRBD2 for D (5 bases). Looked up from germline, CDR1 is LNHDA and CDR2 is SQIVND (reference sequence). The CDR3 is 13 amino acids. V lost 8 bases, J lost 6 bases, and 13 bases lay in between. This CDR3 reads CASQDSVAGELFF. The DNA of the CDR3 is TGTGCCAGTCAGGACTCCGTAGCCGGGGAGCTGTTTTTT.

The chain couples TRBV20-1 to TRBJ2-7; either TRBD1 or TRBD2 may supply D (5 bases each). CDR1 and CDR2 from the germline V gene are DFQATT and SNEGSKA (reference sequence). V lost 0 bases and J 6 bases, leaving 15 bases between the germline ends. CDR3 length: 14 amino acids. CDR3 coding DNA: TGCAGTGCTAGAGATGGCGGCACGAGGGGCGAGCAGTACTTC. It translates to CSARDGGTRGEQYF.

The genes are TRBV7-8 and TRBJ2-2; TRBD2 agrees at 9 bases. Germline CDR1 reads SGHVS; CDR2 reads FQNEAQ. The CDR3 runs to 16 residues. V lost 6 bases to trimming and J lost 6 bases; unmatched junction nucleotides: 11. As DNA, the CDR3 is TGTGCCAGCAGACCTGGACTAGCGTCAAGGGCCGGGGAGCTGTTTTTT. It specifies CASRPGLASRAGELFF.